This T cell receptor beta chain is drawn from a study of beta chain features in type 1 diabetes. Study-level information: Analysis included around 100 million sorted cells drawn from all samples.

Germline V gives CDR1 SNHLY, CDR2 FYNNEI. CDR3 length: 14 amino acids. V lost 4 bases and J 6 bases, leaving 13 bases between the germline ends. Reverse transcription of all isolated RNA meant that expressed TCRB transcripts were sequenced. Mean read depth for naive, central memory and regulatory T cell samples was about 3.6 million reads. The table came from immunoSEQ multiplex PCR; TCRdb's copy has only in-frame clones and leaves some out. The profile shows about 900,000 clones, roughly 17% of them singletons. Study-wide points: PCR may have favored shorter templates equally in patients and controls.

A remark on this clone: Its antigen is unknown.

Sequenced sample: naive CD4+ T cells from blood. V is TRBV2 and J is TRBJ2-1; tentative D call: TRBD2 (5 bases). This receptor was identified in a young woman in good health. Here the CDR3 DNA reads TGTGCCAGCAGTGCGAGGGAGTTGGGCAATGAGCAGTTCTTC. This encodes CASSARELGNEQFF. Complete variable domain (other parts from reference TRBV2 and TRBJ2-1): EPEVTQTPSHQVTQMGQEVILRCVPISNHLYFYWYRQILGQKVEFLVSFYNNEISEKSEIFDDQFSVERPDGSNFTLKIRSTKLEDSAMYFCASSARELGNEQFFGPGTRLTVL.